One sample yielded the 5 T cell receptor beta chains listed below, sequenced in a study of shared T cell receptors in the human thymus. Libraries were prepared by immunoSEQ multiplex PCR; TCRdb keeps only in-frame clonotypes and omits some of them. The data show hundreds of thousands of clones, with 95% seen just once and approximately 0.02% held by the top ten. Sequences were obtained from thymocytes. These TCRs come from a human donor.

The chain is built from TRBV25-1 and TRBJ2-1; D not certain. This CDR3 is 13 amino acids long. CDR1 MGHDK and CDR2 SYGVNS come from the germline V gene. V lost 3 bases to trimming and J lost 5 bases, with 8 bases between them. The CDR3 coding sequence is TGTGCCAGCAGTGAGGCAGTGAACAATGAGCAGTTCTTC. Its protein product is CASSEAVNNEQFF.

The chain links TRBV9 to TRBJ2-5; D may be TRBD1 (6 bases). Germline V lookup: CDR1 SGDLS, CDR2 YYNGEE. The V and J ends lost 3 bases and 4 bases respectively, with 13 bases between them. This CDR3 region has 14 residues. The CDR3 DNA sequence: TGTGCCAGCAGCGCTAGATTAGGGGGAGAGACCCAGTACTTC. Residues: CASSARLGGETQYF.

V and J are TRBV15 and TRBJ2-1; 8 nucleotides align to TRBD1. The germline V gene has CDR1 LNHNV and CDR2 YYDKDF (reference sequence). CDR3 length equals 17 residues. V lost 0 bases to trimming and J lost 1 base; unmatched junction nucleotides: 5. The CDR3 region has the DNA TGTGCCACCAGCAGAGATCGGGACAGGCGATCCTACAATGAGCAGTTCTTC. Residues: CATSRDRDRRSYNEQFF.

V gene TRBV5-6 combines with J gene TRBJ2-2, with a tentative D call TRBD2 (5 bases). The CDR3 is 17 amino acids. The germline V and J ends were trimmed by 5 bases and 5 bases, with 22 bases remaining between them. The germline CDR1 and CDR2 sequences are SGHDT and YYEEEE. The CDR3 coding sequence is TGTGCCAGCAGTCTCCCTTGTTCGGGAAGGAATACCGGGGAGCTGTTTTTT. Its protein is CASSLPCSGRNTGELFF.

J is TRBJ1-4 and V is TRBV6-1; D is uncertain. This CDR3 has 12 residues. Trimming took 6 bases from V and 3 from J, leaving 5 bases between them. Looked up from germline, CDR1 is MNHNS and CDR2 is SASEGT. The CDR3: CASRTSNEKLFF. The CDR3 DNA reads as TGTGCCAGCAGAACTTCTAATGAAAAACTGTTTTTT.